The TCR beta chain described here comes from a study of cytomegalovirus exposure and HLA in healthy donors. Across the whole study: There were 90 million to 140 million unique TCR beta sequences, drawn from about 179 million T cells, in an earlier analysis.

J was trimmed by 0 bases and V by 3 bases; bases with no gene match: 4. This CDR3 is 15 amino acids long. CDR1 and CDR2 (germline): ENHRY, SYGVKD. The PCR used 60 Vbeta and 13 Jbeta primers. Some clones are missing from TCRdb's copy, which holds only in-frame ones; the method was immunoSEQ multiplex PCR. Counted here are more than 120,000 clones, over 65% occurring once; the ten biggest clones make up around 2.5%. The V call is TRBV10-3, the J call TRBJ1-1; 7 bases match TRBD1. Sequenced material: PBMCs. The TCR originated in a male donor in good health and CMV-seronegative. In DNA, the CDR3 is TGTGCCATCAGTGATTCTGACAGGGTGAACACTGAAGCTTTCTTT. It codes for CAISDSDRVNTEAFF.